The rows below give T cell receptor beta chains drawn from one sample of a study of vaccination effects on CD4 cells after COVID-19. This table comes from immunoSEQ multiplex PCR, and its TCRdb copy is limited to in-frame clones, with some not included. Here the sample spans tens of thousands of clones, about 77% being singletons. Their specific antigens are unknown. Sample: CD4+ T cells from PBMCs cultured with HCoV-NL63 spike peptides, taken before COVID-19 vaccination. These receptors all stem from a human donor who had a prior SARS-CoV-2 infection. Each CDR3 is given with its conserved first and last residue. A D gene is named only where the DNA matches it firmly. For some rows the clone size is stated as once, few or many, or as a class when expanded; others skip it.

D	size	V	J	length	CDR3	DNA
-	-	TRBV5-1	TRBJ1-1	16	CASSLGGGRVNTEAFF	TGCGCCAGCAGCTTGGGGGGGGGCAGGGTGAACACTGAAGCTTTCTTT
-	-	TRBV6-4	TRBJ2-7	16	CASSEPGTTQAYEQYF	TGTGCCAGCAGTGAACCCGGGACAACCCAGGCCTACGAGCAGTACTTC
-	-	TRBV24-1	TRBJ2-3	16	CATSDPRGGRADTQYF	TGTGCCACCAGTGATCCAAGGGGGGGAAGGGCAGATACGCAGTATTTT
TRBD2	once	TRBV3-1/TRBV3-2	TRBJ2-7	18	CASSQIVRTSGREYEQYF	TGTGCCAGCAGCCAAATTGTGAGGACTAGCGGGAGGGAGTACGAGCAGTACTTC
-	-	TRBV7-6	TRBJ2-3	15	CASSLWRTSTDTQYF	TGTGCCAGCAGCTTATGGCGCACCAGCACAGATACGCAGTATTTT
-	once	TRBV7-9	TRBJ1-1	15	CASSLEGFWGTEAFF	TGTGCCAGCAGCTTAGAGGGGTTCTGGGGCACTGAAGCTTTCTTT
-	few	TRBV2	TRBJ1-2	14	CASSGPTGLDGYTF	TGTGCCAGCAGCGGACCAACAGGGTTAGATGGCTACACCTTC
TRBD1	-	TRBV19	TRBJ1-1	14	CASSWTGVGTEAFF	TGTGCCAGTAGCTGGACAGGGGTGGGGACTGAAGCTTTCTTT
TRBD1	-	TRBV5-1	TRBJ2-7	15	CASSPTGVGYYEQYF	TGCGCCAGCAGCCCTACAGGGGTGGGATACTACGAGCAGTACTTC
TRBD1	-	TRBV20-1	TRBJ1-2	11	CSAQQGYGYTF	TGCAGTGCCCAACAGGGGTATGGCTACACCTTC
-	-	TRBV27	TRBJ2-6	19	CASSLYGLVASSGANVLTF	TGTGCCAGCAGTTTATACGGCTTGGTCGCTAGCTCTGGGGCCAACGTCCTGACTTTC
TRBD2	-	TRBV5-5	TRBJ2-2	16	CASSGTSGVYTGELFF	TGTGCCAGCAGCGGGACTAGCGGGGTATACACCGGGGAGCTGTTTTTT
-	-	TRBV6-5	TRBJ1-1	15	CASSYSRATYTEAFF	TGTGCCAGCAGTTACTCTAGGGCGACGTATACTGAAGCTTTCTTT
TRBD1	-	TRBV7-9	TRBJ1-1	14	CASSPGTENTEAFF	TGTGCCAGCAGTCCCGGGACAGAGAACACTGAAGCTTTCTTT
TRBD2	-	TRBV9	TRBJ2-5	14	CASSATSVKETQYF	TGTGCCAGCAGCGCCACTAGCGTTAAAGAGACCCAGTACTTC
TRBD2	-	TRBV7-2	TRBJ2-1	18	CASSLAGLAGWAYNEQFF	TGTGCCAGCAGCTTAGCGGGACTAGCGGGATGGGCCTACAATGAGCAGTTCTTC
-	-	TRBV11-2	TRBJ2-7	16	CASSARGFAGIDEQYF	TGTGCCAGCAGCGCCCGAGGGTTTGCGGGTATCGACGAGCAGTACTTC
-	-	TRBV28	TRBJ2-2	15	CASSWLSDNTGELFF	TGTGCCAGCAGTTGGCTCAGCGATAACACCGGGGAGCTGTTTTTT
-	-	TRBV10-3	TRBJ1-1	13	CAIGAGDGTEAFF	TGTGCCATCGGGGCAGGGGATGGCACTGAAGCTTTCTTT
-	-	TRBV21-1	TRBJ2-5	14	CASGQRGKQETQYF	TGTGCCAGCGGCCAGAGGGGCAAACAAGAGACCCAGTACTTC
TRBD1	-	TRBV29-1	TRBJ2-7	12	CSVTGQGYEQYF	TGCAGCGTGACTGGACAGGGGTACGAGCAGTACTTC